The clone carrying this T cell receptor beta chain turned up a few times. The data were obtained in a study of tumor-infiltrating lymphocytes in primary liver carcinoma. Study at large: Samples gave roughly 3.65 to 7.5 million productive TCRbeta reads, similar across tissue types.

Both RNA and DNA were isolated together from around 20-30 mg of bulk tissue that had not been sorted. A constant-region primer primed TCR beta cDNA synthesis from about 550 ng of total RNA. It was through three nested multiplex PCR rounds of slightly modified ARM-PCR that TCR beta libraries arose. Both of the initial two PCR rounds ran for approximately 11 cycles and employed TRBV1-TRBV30 forward primers alongside a C-beta reverse primer. Each CDR3 protein is one row after TCRdb ran MiXCR on the multiplex PCR reads. The table has about 84,000 distinct CDR3 sequences, around 70% seen once. With V trimmed by 0 bases and J by 4 bases, 2 bases remained unmatched. The length of the CDR3 is 15 residues. Germline CDR1 is SGHTS and CDR2 is YDEGEE.

This chain connects TRBV5-8 to TRBJ2-1; TRBD2 matches 9 bases. The sample was liver tumor tissue from sampling region 1. This sample's subset: tumor region T1, superior pole. The sequence was collected from a man aged 35-49 years with primary liver carcinoma and hepatitis B virus infection. The CDR3 reads CASSLAAGGYNEQFF. CDR3 nucleotide sequence: TGTGCCAGCAGCTTGGCAGCGGGAGGTTACAATGAGCAGTTCTTC.